A single TCR beta chain is shown here with its context. Antigen unknown. After removal of 5 bases from V and 1 base from J, the junction contained 4 bases not matched to a gene. This CDR3 spans 15 amino acids. Germline V lookup: CDR1 LGHDT, CDR2 YNNKEL (reference sequence). During its preparation, the TCRbeta library received unique molecular identifiers. Using its own MiXCR run on the PCR reads, TCRdb lists one record per CDR3 protein. The sample comprises 450,000 to 700,000 distinct CDR3 sequences, 27% of which are singletons, and about 35% rests with the top ten. This entry belongs to a study of T-cell reconstitution after alpha-beta-depleted transplantation in children. Study results and caveats: Roughly two months post-transplant, alpha-beta T cells reportedly originated from several hundred graft clones that had expanded. From newly produced T cells came most of the T-cell counts and diversity one year after transplant. Several patients had high TCRbeta diversity at day 60; it came from surviving recipient T cells and thymic progenitors.

V usage is TRBV3-1 and J usage is TRBJ2-3; 9 positions match TRBD2. The TCR originated in a boy younger than two with Wiskott-Aldrich syndrome, due to receive a stem cell transplant. The sample was PBMCs, taken before TCRalphabeta/CD19-depleted stem cell transplant. The CDR3 here is CASSIRTSGTDTQYF. The DNA for the CDR3 is TGTGCCAGCAGCATAAGGACTAGCGGCACAGATACGCAGTATTTT.